Listed below are T cell receptor beta chains from one sample, sequenced in a study of T cell responses to AZD1222 COVID-19 vaccine. Sequencing was performed with immunoSEQ multiplex PCR; in TCRdb, only in-frame clones are kept and a portion is missing. The table has about 97,000 clones, approximately 90% seen once; the top ten hold over 2.5%. This specimen was peripheral blood, taken on day 0 of AZD1222 vaccination. These receptors were taken from an adult in good health. The CDR3 runs from the conserved cysteine through the conserved F or W. Each record gives: V gene, J gene, CDR3 protein.

v_gene: TRBV19
j_gene: TRBJ2-3
CDR3aa: CASSIQGSQDTQYF

v_gene: TRBV4-3
j_gene: TRBJ1-2
CDR3aa: CASSQGTGGWGGYTF

v_gene: TRBV10-3
j_gene: TRBJ1-2
CDR3aa: CAISEGGRTNYGYTF

v_gene: TRBV11-2
j_gene: TRBJ2-5
CDR3aa: CASSLTGETQYF

v_gene: TRBV12-3/TRBV12-4
j_gene: TRBJ1-2
CDR3aa: CASSLRVGNGYTF

v_gene: TRBV13
j_gene: TRBJ1-2
CDR3aa: CASSSGGDYGYTF

v_gene: TRBV5-4
j_gene: TRBJ1-1
CDR3aa: CASSWTVKTVNTEAFF

v_gene: TRBV24-1
j_gene: TRBJ1-5
CDR3aa: CATSEAETGSQPQHF

v_gene: TRBV5-6
j_gene: TRBJ2-7
CDR3aa: CASSLARERPYEQYF

v_gene: TRBV7-9
j_gene: TRBJ1-1
CDR3aa: CASSPAGGNTEAFF

v_gene: TRBV5-1
j_gene: TRBJ1-1
CDR3aa: CASSPGGGQVTEAFF

v_gene: TRBV4-1
j_gene: TRBJ1-2
CDR3aa: CASSQFTGVSGYTF

v_gene: TRBV7-2
j_gene: TRBJ2-1
CDR3aa: CASSPYMASHEQFF

v_gene: TRBV3-1/TRBV3-2
j_gene: TRBJ2-1
CDR3aa: CASSLSGAGYNEQFF

v_gene: TRBV28
j_gene: TRBJ1-1
CDR3aa: CASSSGDRLNTEAFF

v_gene: TRBV5-4
j_gene: TRBJ1-1
CDR3aa: CASSRGSHRGTEAFF

v_gene: TRBV5-1
j_gene: TRBJ1-2
CDR3aa: CASSLQGEDYGYTF

v_gene: TRBV27
j_gene: TRBJ1-1
CDR3aa: CASSLNGGTEAFF

v_gene: TRBV4-1
j_gene: TRBJ1-1
CDR3aa: CASTLTWDTEAFF

v_gene: TRBV29-1
j_gene: TRBJ2-5
CDR3aa: CSVGDRVGGETQYF

v_gene: TRBV5-1
j_gene: TRBJ1-6
CDR3aa: CASSPVQGFNSPLHF

v_gene: TRBV7-8
j_gene: TRBJ1-2
CDR3aa: CASSPGPVGYTF

v_gene: TRBV7-2
j_gene: TRBJ2-3
CDR3aa: CASSLTGAGVGADTQYF

v_gene: TRBV27
j_gene: TRBJ2-4
CDR3aa: CASSPRRTVAKNIQYF

v_gene: TRBV5-1
j_gene: TRBJ1-6
CDR3aa: CASSVALYNSPLHF

v_gene: TRBV7-8
j_gene: TRBJ1-6
CDR3aa: CASSLALGGNSPLHF

v_gene: TRBV9
j_gene: TRBJ2-3
CDR3aa: CASSTRFGGSLTDTQYF

v_gene: TRBV20-1
j_gene: TRBJ2-7
CDR3aa: CSASGTGPGEQYF

v_gene: TRBV19
j_gene: TRBJ1-1
CDR3aa: CASRGTVNTEAFF

v_gene: TRBV5-1
j_gene: TRBJ1-3
CDR3aa: CASSPHVGDGLSGNTIYF

v_gene: TRBV28
j_gene: TRBJ2-3
CDR3aa: CASHRGTDTQYF

v_gene: TRBV12-3/TRBV12-4
j_gene: TRBJ1-1
CDR3aa: CASSLGEGREAFF

v_gene: TRBV3-1/TRBV3-2
j_gene: TRBJ1-2
CDR3aa: CASSLGTGGTYGYTF

v_gene: TRBV7-2
j_gene: TRBJ2-3
CDR3aa: CASSPGGQGLDTQYF

v_gene: TRBV9
j_gene: TRBJ2-1
CDR3aa: CASQSEDNEQFF

v_gene: TRBV27
j_gene: TRBJ1-6
CDR3aa: CASSLSAGTANSPLHF

v_gene: TRBV6-1
j_gene: TRBJ1-1
CDR3aa: CASSALVGPMNTEAFF

v_gene: TRBV11-3
j_gene: TRBJ2-7
CDR3aa: CASSGTVYEQYF

v_gene: TRBV25-1
j_gene: TRBJ2-7
CDR3aa: CASSGPRGPYEQYF

v_gene: TRBV6-5
j_gene: TRBJ1-2
CDR3aa: CASSTTPNYGYTF

v_gene: TRBV7-2
j_gene: TRBJ2-3
CDR3aa: CASSARLGPDTQYF

v_gene: TRBV4-1
j_gene: TRBJ1-5
CDR3aa: CASSQEAGQLNQPQHF

v_gene: TRBV2
j_gene: TRBJ2-5
CDR3aa: CASKGMQETQYF

v_gene: TRBV4-3
j_gene: TRBJ1-4
CDR3aa: CASSQTLETGANEKLFF

v_gene: TRBV4-2
j_gene: TRBJ1-1
CDR3aa: CASSYRMNTEAFF

v_gene: TRBV28
j_gene: TRBJ1-5
CDR3aa: CASSRETGQSNQPQHF

v_gene: TRBV6-2/TRBV6-3
j_gene: TRBJ1-5
CDR3aa: CASSYSGGRNQPQHF

v_gene: TRBV5-1
j_gene: TRBJ1-6
CDR3aa: CASSREVNGLSPLHF

v_gene: TRBV11-2
j_gene: TRBJ1-1
CDR3aa: CASSFGVTGFQAFF

v_gene: TRBV6-5
j_gene: TRBJ1-3
CDR3aa: CASSSGGAGNTIYF

v_gene: TRBV28
j_gene: TRBJ1-2
CDR3aa: CASSSDSNYGYTF

v_gene: TRBV15
j_gene: TRBJ2-3
CDR3aa: CATSTTGRDTQYF

v_gene: TRBV7-2
j_gene: TRBJ2-5
CDR3aa: CASSLGWGEETQYF